The 17 T cell receptor beta chains listed next were all sequenced from one sample in a study of blood T cells in healthy people across ages. With a J-beta primer mix and a sample-barcoded 5' primer, a second PCR ran roughly 6 to 11 cycles. Via MiXCR, TCRdb re-called the 5' RACE reads, giving one row per CDR3 protein. The sample shows some 1.5 million distinct CDR3 sequences, approximately 42% of them seen only once. The sample consisted of blood. The receptors were sampled from a woman aged 18-29 years in good health.

The chain recombines TRBV20-1 with TRBJ1-1; 8 positions match TRBD1. Per germline, CDR1 DFQATT and CDR2 SNEGSKA (reference sequence). This CDR3 contains 13 residues. V lost 6 bases to trimming and J lost 2 bases; unmatched junction nucleotides: 5. This CDR3 reads CSAEQGENTEAFF. CDR3 bases: TGCAGTGCGGAACAGGGGGAAAACACTGAAGCTTTCTTT.

J is TRBJ2-7 and V is TRBV28, with 9 bases fitting TRBD1. Per germline, CDR1 MDHEN and CDR2 SYDVKM. The CDR3 extends over 16 amino acids. V shed 1 base, J shed 6 bases, and the junction held 10 bases outside the gene matches. CDR3 in amino acids: CASSLSPGTGMSEQYF. CDR3 nucleotide sequence: TGTGCCAGCAGTTTATCACCCGGGACAGGGATGAGCGAGCAGTACTTC.

In this sample, this clonotype turned up many times. V and J are TRBV2 and TRBJ2-2; D not resolved. The CDR3 length is 11 residues. The V gene's germline CDR1 is SNHLY and CDR2 FYNNEI. V shed 7 bases and J shed 4 bases, with 4 bases lying between them. CDR3 residues: CASTRTGELFF. CDR3 DNA: TGTGCCAGCACACGCACCGGGGAGCTGTTTTTT.

Ten or more counts support this clonotype. J is TRBJ2-7 and V is TRBV5-1; TRBD1 matches 11 bases. The CDR3 spans 14 residues. The germline V gene has CDR1 SGHRS and CDR2 YFSETQ. V trimming: 4 bases; J trimming: 5 bases; junction bases outside the gene matches: 5. The CDR3 loop reads CASSAGQGVDEQYF. CDR3 in DNA: TGCGCCAGCAGCGCGGGACAGGGGGTGGACGAGCAGTACTTC.

In this sample, this clonotype turned up a few times. The chain combines TRBV25-1 with TRBJ2-1; 9 nucleotides agree with TRBD1. V lost 3 bases to trimming and J lost 2 bases; unmatched junction nucleotides: 2. This CDR3 comprises 15 residues. CDR1 is MGHDK and CDR2 is SYGVNS in the germline V gene. The DNA of the CDR3 is TGTGCCAGCAGTGACGGGACAGGGACCTACAATGAGCAGTTCTTC. It encodes CASSDGTGTYNEQFF.

The table lists this clonotype with a few counts. The chain has TRBV29-1 and TRBJ2-3, with D unclear. Germline V gene data show CDR1 as SQVTM and CDR2 as ANQGSEA. The ends were cut back, 4 bases at V and 2 bases at J, with 7 bases in the middle. The CDR3 runs to 12 residues. CDR3 sequence: CSVVKITDTQYF. The DNA for the CDR3 is TGCAGCGTTGTAAAAATCACAGATACGCAGTATTTT.

In its sample, this clonotype was seen a few times. The chain links TRBV29-1 to TRBJ2-1; D is unclear. Trimming took 3 bases from V and 9 from J, leaving 18 bases between them. Germline V lookup: CDR1 SQVTM, CDR2 ANQGSEA. The CDR3 consists of 14 residues. The CDR3: CSVEGLRTWGEQFF. CDR3 nucleotide sequence: TGCAGCGTTGAGGGGTTGCGCACGTGGGGTGAGCAGTTCTTC.

This clonotype was seen more than once but under ten times. This chain links TRBV4-1 with TRBJ2-1; unclear D gene. The DNA matches TRBJ2-7 better at its end, which makes the J call doubtful. Looked up from germline, CDR1 is MGHRA and CDR2 is YSYEKL. This CDR3 has 16 amino acids. DNA for the CDR3: TGCGCCAGCAGCCCAATCGACCGGATCTCCTACAATGAGCAGTACTTC. It translates to CASSPIDRISYNEQYF.

The chain links TRBV20-1 to TRBJ1-4; the D is unclear. Trimming took off 0 bases at V and 15 bases at J, with 17 bases between the two ends. Germline CDR1 reads DFQATT; CDR2 reads SNEGSKA (reference sequence). The CDR3 consists of 13 residues. Written as DNA, the CDR3 is TGCAGTGCTAGAGAAGGACTGGTACGGGGTATGTTTTTT. Residues: CSAREGLVRGMFF.

The rearrangement links TRBV10-3 to TRBJ2-7, with D unresolved. The CDR3 totals 12 residues. Per germline, CDR1 ENHRY and CDR2 SYGVKD. Trimming shortened V by 0 bases and J by 7 bases, and 7 bases separated the two germline ends. CDR3 residues: CAISESHNEQYF. CDR3 in DNA: TGTGCCATCAGTGAGTCACACAATGAGCAGTACTTC.

The chain employs TRBV30 and TRBJ1-2; D ambiguous. The CDR3 runs to 12 residues. The germline V gene encodes CDR1 GTSNPN and CDR2 SVGIG (reference sequence). The germline V and J ends were trimmed by 5 bases and 5 bases, with 12 bases remaining between them. The CDR3 DNA is TGTGCCTGGGTCCCTCTAGGGTATGGCTACACCTTC. Protein product: CAWVPLGYGYTF.

This clonotype was seen at least ten times. V is TRBV27 and J is TRBJ1-2; TRBD1 matches at 7 bases. V lost 3 bases, J lost 6 bases, and 1 base stayed unmatched. Germline CDR1 MNHEY, CDR2 SMNVEV (reference sequence). The CDR3 has 12 amino acids. The CDR3 protein is CASSFQGDGYTF. The CDR3 nucleotides are TGTGCCAGCAGTTTCCAGGGGGATGGCTACACCTTC.

The gene calls are TRBV7-9 and TRBJ2-3, with D perhaps TRBD1 (5 bases). CDR1 is SEHNR and CDR2 is FQNEAQ in the germline V gene (reference sequence). V lost 5 bases and J lost 1, with 19 bases in between. The CDR3 is 17 residues long. CDR3 sequence (DNA): TGTGCCAGCAGCGGCGAGGTTGGGGCGTGGGGCACAGATACGCAGTATTTT. Translation gives CASSGEVGAWGTDTQYF.

The chain links TRBV20-1 to TRBJ2-1; the D gene is possibly TRBD2 (5 bases). The better agreement between TRBJ2-7 and the DNA end casts doubt on the J call. The CDR3 consists of 13 residues. Germline loops: CDR1 DFQATT, CDR2 SNEGSKA (reference sequence). Written as DNA, the CDR3 is TGCAGTGCTAGCCTGGGAACCTCGGGGGAGCAGTACTTC. Its protein product is CSASLGTSGEQYF.

This clonotype was observed a handful of times. This rearrangement joins TRBV7-2 to TRBJ2-2; D not certain. The CDR3 has 15 residues. Germline CDR1 is SGHTA and CDR2 is FQGNSA. The V end was cut by 2 bases, the J end by 4 bases, with 11 bases between. CDR3 sequence reads: CASSLRPALTGELFF. DNA for the CDR3: TGTGCCAGCAGCTTACGGCCCGCTCTCACCGGGGAGCTGTTTTTT.

The V and J genes are TRBV18 and TRBJ1-5; 12 nucleotides match TRBD1. This CDR3 contains 17 residues. The V gene end was trimmed by 3 bases and the J gene end by 6 bases; junction bases not matched to a gene: 9. Germline V gives CDR1 KGHSH, CDR2 LQKENI. The DNA for the CDR3 is TGTGCCAGCTCACCGAACCTGGGACAGGGGGCGGCTCAGCCCCAGCATTTT. It encodes CASSPNLGQGAAQPQHF.

V is TRBV2 and J is TRBJ1-2; perhaps TRBD1 as D (5 bases). Germline V gene sequence: CDR1 SNHLY, CDR2 FYNNEI. V shed 2 bases and J shed 2 bases, with 9 bases lying between them. CDR3 length: 14 residues. The CDR3 sequence is CASSETTVNYGYTF. CDR3 DNA sequence: TGTGCCAGCAGTGAAACGACAGTCAACTATGGCTACACCTTC.